The 3 T cell receptor beta chains listed next were all sequenced from one sample in a study of blood T cell repertoires in COVID-19. Using immunoSEQ multiplex PCR, the repertoire was profiled, and TCRdb retains in-frame clones only, with some absent. Counted here are under 130,000 clones, just over 85% occurring once; the ten biggest clones make up about 3.2%. Specimen: peripheral blood. All receptors come from a human donor in a cohort sampled during active COVID-19.

This clone was picked up one time. The DNA for the CDR3 is TGTGCCAGCAGTTATAATGCGGGACCGGGAAGCTACACCTTC. This gives the protein CASSYNAGPGSYTF. V is TRBV6-2 or TRBV6-3 and J is TRBJ1-2; the D gene is possibly TRBD1 (5 bases). The V and J ends lost 3 bases and 9 bases respectively, with 17 bases between them. Germline lookup yields CDR1 MNHEY and CDR2 SVGEGT. This CDR3 has 14 amino acids.

The chain combines TRBV12-5 with TRBJ2-1, with 11 bases aligning to TRBD2. The CDR3 covers 21 residues. V dropped 0 bases and J dropped 3; count of bases not matched to a gene: 16. In germline, CDR1 is LGHNT, CDR2 FRNRAP. The chain's CDR3 is CASGLVQSWRRGLADYNEQFF. The DNA for the CDR3 is TGTGCTAGTGGTTTGGTCCAAAGTTGGCGGAGGGGACTAGCGGACTACAATGAGCAGTTCTTC.

The chain links TRBV7-6 to TRBJ1-2, with 9 bases fitting TRBD1. V shed 4 bases, J shed 4 bases, and the junction held 10 bases outside the gene matches. Looked up from germline, CDR1 is SGHVS and CDR2 is FNYEAQ. The CDR3 contains 16 residues. The CDR3 here is CASSYEQGAVGYGYTF. The CDR3 nucleotides are TGTGCCAGCAGCTACGAACAGGGGGCTGTGGGCTATGGCTACACCTTC.